This entry features one T cell receptor (beta chain) sequence. Its antigen target is currently unknown. No qualities accompany the bases; no much larger clone lies one base away. To identify antigen-specific CD4+ T cell clonotypes by their expansion, the ViraFEST assay first stimulated PBMC with viral peptide pools and then applied TCR sequencing. After approximately eleven days of culture, CD4+ T cells were isolated with the EasySep CD4+ T cell isolation kit. Negative nucleocapsid antibody results before and after vaccination confirmed that the healthy vaccine recipients had no prior SARS-CoV-2 infection. Fewer than 2.5 million PBMC per well were cultured in IMDM with about 4.8% human AB serum, roughly 10 IU/ml IL-2 and gentamicin, plus 10 ug/ml peptides. On days 3 and 7, half of the culture medium was replaced with fresh IL-2-containing medium. Unless otherwise noted, each peptide stimulation condition was cultured in triplicate wells. Using Ficoll-Paque Plus gradient centrifugation, PBMC were separated from whole blood and then either used fresh or cryopreserved at -140C. The overlapping peptide pools covered the spike proteins of SARS-CoV-2 and of the common cold coronaviruses HCoV-NL63, HCoV-OC43 and HCoV-229E. The QIAamp micro DNA kit was used to extract genomic DNA from the cultured CD4+ T cells.

The data derive from a study of vaccination effects on CD4 cells after COVID-19 (dated by TCRdb to the early 2020s). About the full investigation: Two doses of either the BNT162b2 or the mRNA-1273 mRNA SARS-CoV-2 vaccine were administered to participants. The full study included over 8 COVID-19 convalescent patients and a handful of SARS-CoV-2-naive healthy vaccine recipients. Cultures from other donors in the study were sequenced using the Oncomine TCR Beta short-read assay on an Illumina iSeq 100. SARS-CoV-2 spike-specific CD4+ TCR repertoires were compared before and after mRNA vaccination in COVID-19 convalescent patients and in infection-naive vaccine recipients.

What the research found in general, with its limitations: Clones induced by infection and clones induced by vaccination both contracted markedly at late timepoints after vaccination, which fits with T cell responses waning over time. Among healthy vaccine recipients, nearly all vaccine-induced clones were SARS-CoV-2 mono-reactive, and just 1 of 255 was cross-reactive with common cold coronaviruses. The study was limited by a small number of convalescent patients, and early post-infection timepoints were lacking.

The CDR3 numbers 16 residues from cysteine through phenylalanine. Of the read, only the CDR3 DNA is kept; its 48 bases are in frame from base 1. CDR1 and CDR2, looked up from the germline V gene, are SGHRS and YFSETQ. V is cut by 0 bases and J by 2 bases, and the space between the germline ends is 13 bases. The method behind the library was the immunoSEQ multiplex PCR assay. TCR beta CDR3 sequencing was performed on DNA from the cultured, isolated CD4+ T cells. In the paper's pipeline: Non-productive TCR sequences were discarded, and reads were trimmed to the CDR3 region, with only CDR3s of 7 or more amino acids retained. The MANAFEST web app was used to identify antigen-specific clonotypes by comparing expansion in peptide wells with expansion in reference cultures. Positive clones required FDR<0.05 expansion versus reference and all other wells, odds ratio above 5, and frequency above 0.1% in two replicate wells. Clonotypes significantly expanded in SARS-CoV-2 spike wells and in at least one common cold coronavirus spike condition were defined as cross-reactive. Levenshtein distance calculated with the stringdist R package was used to assess CDR3 similarity, and unrooted trees were constructed with ape in R 3.6.1. The clones in this table, taken by TCRdb from immuneACCESS, are in-frame only. Not every clone is retained; where verified, under half of the shortfall comes from an unresolved V gene, and the cause of the rest is unknown. V, J and clone size derive from that table, while D and trimming were established from the DNA sequence. The sample records tens of thousands of clones, approximately 76% of which are singletons. Approximately 3% of the sample comes from the top ten.

The sequence links TRBV5-1 to TRBJ2-3; there is no confident call for the D gene. Sample: CD4+ T cells from PBMCs cultured with HCoV-NL63 spike peptides, taken before COVID-19 vaccination. The cell subset or site label here, explained by the study, means: HCoV-NL63 spike overlapping peptide pool stimulation. The TCR sequence derives from a human donor who received a COVID-19 vaccine. The nucleotide sequence is given as TGCGCCAGCAGCTTGGACCCAGCAGGCAACACAGATACGCAGTATTTT. Its protein reads: CASSLDPAGNTDTQYF.